One and the same sample provided the 5 T cell receptor beta chains below, sequenced in a study of beta chain features in type 1 diabetes. Reverse transcribing all isolated RNA meant expressed TCRB transcripts were sequenced. Clones were read by immunoSEQ multiplex PCR, and TCRdb kept only the in-frame ones, dropping some. Of about 450,000 clones listed, about an eighth were seen once; the top ten hold roughly 0.046%. Sample: naive CD4+ T cells from blood. The receptors come from a woman between 18 and 29 years old in good health.

The chain has TRBV9 and TRBJ1-2, with D maybe TRBD1 (6 bases). There are 13 residues in the CDR3. Trimming cost V 1 base and J 4 bases, with 8 bases left between them. Germline lookup yields CDR1 SGDLS and CDR2 YYNGEE. In DNA form, the CDR3 reads TGTGCCAGCAGCGTATTGGACAGCTATGGCTACACCTTC. Translating gives CASSVLDSYGYTF.

The V call is TRBV30, the J call TRBJ2-7; D possibly matches TRBD1 or TRBD2 (5 bases each). Trimming removed 0 bases from V and 2 bases from J, with 20 bases in between. The germline V gene has CDR1 GTSNPN and CDR2 SVGIG (reference sequence). This CDR3 region has 17 residues. The CDR3 spells CAWSVLPYGAWAYEQYF. The CDR3 region has the DNA TGTGCCTGGAGTGTATTGCCGTACGGGGCATGGGCCTACGAGCAGTACTTC.

The V gene is TRBV7-2, the J gene TRBJ2-1, with unresolved D. The CDR3 contains 14 residues. CDR1 and CDR2 from the germline V gene are SGHTA and FQGNSA. Trimming took 4 bases from V and 1 from J, leaving 8 bases between them. The CDR3 region is CASSSNPSYNEQFF. CDR3 DNA: TGTGCCAGCAGCTCAAACCCATCCTACAATGAGCAGTTCTTC.

The gene calls are TRBV6-5 and TRBJ2-2; the match to TRBD1 covers 8 bases. The CDR3 sequence is 16 residues long. Germline lookup yields CDR1 MNHEY and CDR2 SVGAGI. V lost 2 bases and J lost 7; bases outside the gene matches: 9. CDR3 bases: TGTGCCAGCAGTTACCGCCCGGACAGGGTGGGCGGGGAGCTGTTTTTT. Its translation is CASSYRPDRVGGELFF.

This clone was observed at least ten times. The rearrangement joins TRBV29-1 to TRBJ2-1; 10 bases fit TRBD2. CDR3 length: 17 residues. With 0 bases clipped from V and 6 bases from J, the junction kept 11 bases outside the gene matches. Germline V CDR1 and CDR2: SQVTM, ANQGSEA. The CDR3 protein is CSVEDRLAGEDGNEQFF. CDR3 sequence (DNA): TGCAGCGTTGAAGATCGCCTAGCGGGAGAGGACGGCAATGAGCAGTTCTTC.